The 6 T cell receptor beta chains listed next were all sequenced from one sample in a study of blood T cell repertoires in COVID-19. Method: immunoSEQ multiplex PCR; TCRdb's copy keeps in-frame clones and lacks some. This sample has about 88,000 clones; roughly nine tenths occur once, and the top ten carry about 1.7%. The sample comprised peripheral blood. Every receptor here comes from a man aged 60 to 69 with acute or convalescent COVID-19.

This clone was seen a few times. The chain uses TRBV24-1 and TRBJ2-5; TRBD2 agrees at 13 bases. This CDR3 spans 18 amino acids. J gave up 5 bases and V 3 bases, and 11 bases lay outside the gene matches. The germline gives CDR1 KGHDR, CDR2 SFDVKD. As DNA, the CDR3 is TGTGCCACCAGTGATGCCAAACTAGCGGGAGGGCCCAGGGAGACCCAGTACTTC. It translates to CATSDAKLAGGPRETQYF.

The chain is built from TRBV28 and TRBJ2-7; weak D call: TRBD2 (5 bases). Per germline, CDR1 MDHEN and CDR2 SYDVKM. This CDR3 contains 15 residues. Between the trimmed V and J ends, which lost 2 bases and 3 bases, there was a span of 14 bases. The CDR3 sequence: CASSLPQTLGYEQYF. As DNA, the CDR3 is TGTGCCAGCAGTTTACCCCAGACACTAGGCTACGAGCAGTACTTC.

The rearrangement uses TRBV7-2 and TRBJ1-2; 8 bases map to TRBD1. Germline V gene data show CDR1 as SGHTA and CDR2 as FQGNSA. With V trimmed by 1 base and J by 5 bases, 6 bases remained unmatched. CDR3 length: 15 amino acids. The CDR3 DNA reads as TGTGCCAGCAGCTTAGGGACAGGGAGGGTATATGGCTACACCTTC. This codes for CASSLGTGRVYGYTF.

This chain connects TRBV6-5 to TRBJ1-1; TRBD1 is a possible D gene (6 bases). Germline CDR1 reads MNHEY; CDR2 reads SVGAGI. V gave up 8 bases and J gave up 8 bases, with 21 bases separating them. This CDR3 is built from 14 residues. In DNA form, the CDR3 reads TGTGCCAGCCGAAGATCAGGGGAGGGGGGAGAAGCTTTCTTT. Translating gives CASRRSGEGGEAFF.

J is TRBJ1-6 and V is TRBV6-2 or TRBV6-3; D is unresolved. The CDR3 loop spans 12 amino acids. The germline CDR1 and CDR2 sequences are MNHEY and SVGEGT. Trimming took 4 bases from V and 11 from J, leaving 9 bases between them. The CDR3 sequence is CASSFTRAPLHF. The DNA of the CDR3 is TGTGCCAGCAGTTTCACTCGAGCACCCCTCCACTTT.

This clone was seen a handful of times. The chain employs TRBV19 and TRBJ2-2, with 11 bases matching TRBD2. This CDR3 is 15 amino acids long. After removal of 7 bases from V and 6 bases from J, the junction contained 7 bases not matched to a gene. In germline, CDR1 is LNHDA, CDR2 SQIVND (reference sequence). This CDR3 is CASIVLAGAPGELFF. The CDR3 coding sequence is TGTGCCAGTATAGTACTAGCGGGAGCGCCCGGGGAGCTGTTTTTT.